This TCR beta chain stems from a study of human T cells and chemical hapten exposure. Study-level background: Small pooled library volume differences mainly caused per-sample TCR yield variation.

The CDR3 totals 11 residues. The germline V gene has CDR1 LNHDA and CDR2 SQIVND (reference sequence). Between the trimmed V and J ends, which lost 7 bases and 10 bases, there was a span of 13 bases. A single record per CDR3 protein comes from TCRdb applying MiXCR to the RACE reads. The data contain 150,000 to 200,000 distinct CDR3 sequences, about 25% of them seen just once; the ten biggest clones take up 2% to 2.5%. The sample holds many counts of this clonotype. Time point defined: patch test 3, about 24 weeks after DPC sensitization. The treatment is: therapeutic diphenylcyclopropenone sensitization with weekly scalp DPC.

The rearrangement uses TRBV19 and TRBJ2-5; tentatively, D is TRBD1 or TRBD2 (5 bases each). The sample consisted of whole blood, taken in connection with sensitization to the hapten diphenylcyclopropenone (DPC). The receptor's source is a woman aged 40-49 years with alopecia areata. Some clones in this sample may be carry-over from other donors' samples. CDR3 sequence (DNA): TGTGCCAGTACCTGGGGGACCAGCCAGTACTTC. Translated: CASTWGTSQYF.